One and the same sample provided the 12 T cell receptor beta chains below, sequenced in a study of T-cell memory formation after mild COVID-19. From the 5' RACE reads, TCRdb called clonotypes with MiXCR, one entry per CDR3 protein. The sample contains 350,000 to 450,000 distinct CDR3 sequences, around 28% of which appear only once. Material: PBMCs or a T cell subset sorted from them (not recorded which). These receptors were collected from an adult woman who had mild COVID-19 (a few samples of this study predate the infection). Cell type and time point are not known.

The chain carries TRBV20-1 and TRBJ1-2; 8 bases fit TRBD1. Germline V gives CDR1 DFQATT, CDR2 SNEGSKA (reference sequence). The CDR3 consists of 12 residues. J was trimmed by 6 bases and V by 6 bases; bases with no gene match: 6. The CDR3 region has the DNA TGCAGTGCGCGGACAGGGTCGGATGGCTACACCTTC. Its translation: CSARTGSDGYTF.

The genes are TRBV3-1 and TRBJ2-1, with 11 bases identical to TRBD2. Trimming at V came to 4 bases and at J to 4 bases, leaving 3 bases not matched to a gene. CDR1 and CDR2 (germline): LGHDT, YNNKEL (reference sequence). This CDR3 region has 15 residues. In DNA form, the CDR3 reads TGTGCCAGCAGCCCAAGACTAGCGGGGTACAATGAGCAGTTCTTC. Translating gives CASSPRLAGYNEQFF.

In regard to this clonotype: The germline gene is not matched at one end of the junction; a read error may be the cause. The chain has TRBV7-9 and TRBJ2-7; D call uncertain. In germline, CDR1 is SEHNR, CDR2 FQNEAQ (reference sequence). This CDR3 has 11 residues. CDR3 nucleotides: TGTGCCAGCAGCTTAGGGCGTGTTCCATCTTTC. This sequence encodes CASSLGRVPSF.

This clonotype came up a few times. This chain joins TRBV4-3 and TRBJ2-1, with 9 bases matching TRBD1. The CDR3 has 15 amino acids. With V trimmed by 5 bases and J by 2 bases, 4 bases remained unmatched. The germline CDR1 and CDR2 sequences are LGHNA and YSLEER. CDR3 nucleotide sequence: TGCGCCAGCAGCTCCCGGGACAGGGCCTACAATGAGCAGTTCTTC. It yields the protein CASSSRDRAYNEQFF.

This clonotype was observed a few times. The chain employs TRBV5-1 and TRBJ2-5, with D maybe TRBD1 (6 bases). Germline V gene sequence: CDR1 SGHRS, CDR2 YFSETQ. V was cut by 4 bases and J by 1 base, with 14 bases left in between. This CDR3 comprises 15 residues. The DNA of the CDR3 is TGCGCCAGCAGCCGGACCCCAGGGGTCCAAGAGACCCAGTACTTC. This encodes CASSRTPGVQETQYF.

The CDR3 sequence is CASRPGGSMRDTQYF. CDR3 nucleotide sequence: TGTGCCAGCAGACCGGGGGGGTCTATGAGGGATACGCAGTATTTT. The V and J genes are TRBV3-1 and TRBJ2-3, with 8 positions matching TRBD2. V was clipped by 6 bases and J by 6 bases; unmatched bases: 11. There are 15 residues in the CDR3. CDR1 is LGHDT, CDR2 YNNKEL, per germline (reference sequence).

This clonotype showed up just a few times. This rearrangement joins TRBV6-4 to TRBJ2-1; possible D gene TRBD2, 6 bases. Per the germline V gene, CDR1 is MRHNA and CDR2 is SNTAGT. This CDR3 is built from 14 residues. Trimming stripped 2 bases from V and 8 bases from J, with 13 bases between. The CDR3 sequence: CASSDRAGDYEQFF. In nucleotides, the CDR3 is TGTGCCAGCAGTGACCGCGCCGGGGACTATGAGCAGTTCTTC.

The V call is TRBV12-3 or TRBV12-4, the J call TRBJ1-5; D ambiguous. CDR3 length: 18 amino acids. V was shortened by 5 bases and J by 2 bases, with 22 bases between the two germline ends. The CDR3 sequence is CASSRSGHGLGGNQPQHF. DNA for the CDR3: TGTGCCAGCAGTCGCAGTGGGCATGGGCTCGGGGGCAATCAGCCCCAGCATTTT.

The table lists this clonotype with many counts. The rearrangement uses TRBV6-2 or TRBV6-3 and TRBJ2-7; D is unresolved. Between the trimmed V and J ends, which lost 6 bases and 0 bases, there was a span of 9 bases. Germline CDR1 is MNHEY and CDR2 is SVGEGT. The CDR3 spans 13 residues. The CDR3 region is CASRGSYSYEQYF. CDR3 sequence (DNA): TGTGCCAGCAGGGGCTCATACTCCTACGAGCAGTACTTC.

This clonotype was seen a few times. This sequence joins TRBV20-1 and TRBJ2-7; TRBD1 agrees at 8 bases. The trim removed 6 bases at V and 5 bases at J, leaving 12 bases unmatched. The CDR3 has 14 amino acids. Germline CDR1 DFQATT, CDR2 SNEGSKA (reference sequence). CDR3 amino acids: CSALGTGNNHEQYF. In DNA form, the CDR3 reads TGCAGTGCGTTGGGGACAGGCAATAACCACGAGCAGTACTTC.

This clonotype is a singleton in its sample. This chain connects TRBV5-1 to TRBJ2-7, with D unresolved. Trimming took 2 bases from V and 7 from J, leaving 19 bases between them. From germline, CDR1 is SGHRS and CDR2 YFSETQ. The CDR3 totals 15 residues. The CDR3 spells CASSFGGSGNSEQYF. DNA for the CDR3: TGCGCCAGCAGCTTCGGCGGTTCGGGCAATTCAGAGCAGTACTTC.

The chain employs TRBV4-3 and TRBJ2-1, with 9 bases matching TRBD2. Germline CDR1 is LGHNA and CDR2 is YSLEER. V gave up 4 bases and J gave up 4 bases; unmatched junction bases: 29. This CDR3 spans 23 amino acids. The CDR3 is CASSRAPAGGPSGEGGPYNEQFF. CDR3 DNA sequence: TGCGCCAGCAGCCGAGCCCCAGCGGGAGGCCCGTCGGGGGAGGGAGGGCCGTACAATGAGCAGTTCTTC.